This T cell receptor beta chain is drawn from a study of T cell responses to AZD1222 COVID-19 vaccine (dated by TCRdb to the early 2020s). Background for the entire study: TCR sequencing covered over 230 trial participants: 207 given two doses of AZD1222 and 26 given two doses of MenACWY control vaccine. Enrollment into the trials was organized by age into subgroups of 18-55, 56-69 and 70-plus years, and those subgroups contained approximately 150, 30 and 60 TCR-sequenced participants, respectively. Broad study findings and their caveats: Reportedly, close to half of the unique spike-specific TCRs recognized epitopes lying outside the regions that are mutated in the B.1.351 and B.1.1.7 variants. Most participants were white British and females outnumbered males, and the authors suggested that clonal diversity may have been underestimated. The 56-69-year group was small, and its depth increase did not reach significance, likely because of low power. The whole spike protein was spanned by vaccine-associated CD4 TCRs, and dominant responses were seen in regions 160-218 and 743-854. After two AZD1222 doses, spike-specific TCR breadth and depth were significantly higher than at day 0 and than in MenACWY recipients. Conclusions about previously exposed vaccinees are limited, since just a handful of AZD1222 recipients were seropositive for SARS-CoV-2 at baseline. Because no samples from the day 14 peak response were available, repertoires could be characterized only after the peak T cell response.

This sample's time point label indicates: about 28 days (+/-7) after the second vaccine dose. AZD1222 recipients given second doses at about 4 weeks or at about 12 weeks were pooled, since spike-specific TCR depth and breadth were not found to differ between the two schedules. Vaccinee samples came from UK trials COV001 and COV002, including a single-blind randomized controlled phase 2/3 trial of AZD1222 (ChAdOx1 nCoV-19) in healthy adults. For TCRbeta chain sequencing, PBMC samples were collected from trial participants at day 0 and at day 28 after the second dose. The junction shows trimming of 1 base on V and 0 bases on J, plus 11 bases between the germline ends. Including the terminal cysteine and phenylalanine, the CDR3 comprises 15 residues. Only the CDR3 portion is preserved as DNA: 45 bases, with reading frame beginning at the first base. CDR1 and CDR2, per the germline V gene, are SGHDT and YYEEEE.

The CDR3 regions of human TCRbeta chains were analyzed by immunosequencing. Processing in the source paper ran as follows. TCRs in the repertoires were matched against a reference library of SARS-CoV-2-specific TCRs that had been generated with the MIRA antigen-specificity platform. Breadth was defined as the fraction of unique TCRs that were SARS-CoV-2-associated, and depth was defined as the fraction of total T cells that were SARS-CoV-2-associated. Each spike-specific TCR was assigned to its reactive spike region and to a CD4 or CD8 class using the MIRA data. Log10-transformed breadth and depth values were compared by one-way ANOVA with Sidak's multiple comparisons tests. The source is immuneACCESS, and TCRdb retained only in-frame sequences with V and J called. Part of the clones is not carried over; for the studies checked, unresolved V genes explain less than half of this, and the remainder is unexplained. The V and J calls and clone size were taken over from that table, and D and trimming were inferred from the DNA. The sample profile shows some 180,000 clones; about nine tenths of them were found once. The ten largest clonotypes hold approximately 1.9% of the sample.

A word on this clone: This receptor's antigen is unknown. Base qualities are missing; no much larger clone stands one base away.

The source of this sequence is an adult who received the AZD1222 COVID-19 vaccine. The sample consisted of peripheral blood, taken 28 days after the second AZD1222 dose. The chain employs TRBV5-6 and TRBJ2-7; a tentative D match to TRBD1 spans 6 bases. For the CDR3, the sequence is CASSLTGKASYEQYF. Read as DNA, the sequence is TGTGCCAGCAGCTTGACAGGGAAGGCCTCCTACGAGCAGTACTTC.